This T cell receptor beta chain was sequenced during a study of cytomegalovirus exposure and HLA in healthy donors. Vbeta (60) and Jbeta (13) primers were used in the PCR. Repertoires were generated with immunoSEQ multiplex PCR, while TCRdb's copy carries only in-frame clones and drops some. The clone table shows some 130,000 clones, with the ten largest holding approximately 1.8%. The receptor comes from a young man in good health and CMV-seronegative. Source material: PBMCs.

The CDR3 is CASSVDRGNTEAFF. In DNA form, the CDR3 reads TGTGCCAGCAGCGTCGACAGGGGGAACACTGAAGCTTTCTTT. V usage is TRBV7-5 and J usage is TRBJ1-1; TRBD1, as called in the table, went unchecked against the DNA. TRBV7-5 is tagged as a pseudogene. CDR3 length equals 14 residues.